The clone carrying this TCR beta chain has a single count. The same CDR3 is also encoded by other DNA sequences in this sample. The data stem from a study of control samples from healthy donors and cancer patients. Generated by immunoSEQ multiplex PCR, the TCRdb table keeps only in-frame clones and is missing some. The data show about 94,000 clones, just over 90% seen once. The ends lost 1 base at V and 5 bases at J; junction bases unmatched: 3. In germline, CDR1 is LGHNA, CDR2 YNFKEQ. The CDR3 consists of 16 residues. Specimen: blood. This receptor was taken from a young woman in good health. This chain links TRBV4-2 with TRBJ2-2, with TRBD2 matching 11 bases. The CDR3 sequence: CASSQGLAGGTGELFF. CDR3 DNA sequence: TGTGCCAGCAGCCAAGGGCTAGCGGGGGGAACCGGGGAGCTGTTTTTT.